A selection of T cell receptor beta chains follows, all from one sample in a study of T-cell reconstitution after alpha-beta-depleted transplantation in children. TCRdb fed the PCR reads into MiXCR, producing one record per CDR3 protein. The sample lists about 980,000 distinct CDR3 sequences; 25% to 35% were seen once. The material was PBMCs, mostly from graft donor cells, obtained 360 days after TCRalphabeta/CD19-depleted stem cell transplant. The receptors originated from a boy less than two years old who had a stem cell transplant for SCID, so the T cells may come from the graft donor. Both conserved end residues are part of each CDR3. Fields, in order: CDR3 DNA, CDR3 protein, J gene, clone size, D gene, V gene. D genes are given only for firm matches. Part of the rows lack a size; the others show once, few, many or a class for expanded clones.

cdr3_nt: TGCGCCAGCAGCTTGGACAGTAGCTCCTACGAGCAGTACTTC
cdr3_aa: CASSLDSSSYEQYF
j_call: TRBJ2-7
clone_size: few
d_call: -
v_call: TRBV5-1

cdr3_nt: TGTGCCAGCAGTTTCGTTGAGGGACTAGGGCAGTTCTTC
cdr3_aa: CASSFVEGLGQFF
j_call: TRBJ2-1
clone_size: few
d_call: TRBD2
v_call: TRBV12-3/TRBV12-4

cdr3_nt: TGTGCCAGCAGTTTGGGCGACAGGGCCTATGAAAAACTGTTTTTT
cdr3_aa: CASSLGDRAYEKLFF
j_call: TRBJ1-4
clone_size: few
d_call: TRBD1
v_call: TRBV12-3/TRBV12-4

cdr3_nt: TGTGCCAGCACCCAGTTGGCAGGCACAGATACGCAGTATTTT
cdr3_aa: CASTQLAGTDTQYF
j_call: TRBJ2-3
clone_size: few
d_call: -
v_call: TRBV12-3/TRBV12-4

cdr3_nt: TGCAGTGCTAGAGCCCCAGAGGTAGATACGCAGTATTTT
cdr3_aa: CSARAPEVDTQYF
j_call: TRBJ2-3
clone_size: -
d_call: -
v_call: TRBV20-1

cdr3_nt: TGCAGCCTCCTCCCCGGCGGGGGCACTTACAATGAGCAGTTCTTC
cdr3_aa: CSLLPGGGTYNEQFF
j_call: TRBJ2-1
clone_size: -
d_call: -
v_call: TRBV29-1

cdr3_nt: TGTGCCAGCAGCCCCTTTCGGCGGGGGGGAAACAATGAGCAGTTCTTC
cdr3_aa: CASSPFRRGGNNEQFF
j_call: TRBJ2-1
clone_size: few
d_call: TRBD2
v_call: TRBV7-2

cdr3_nt: TGTGCCAGCAGCTTAGTGCCGCGGGGGGCCACCTACGAGCAGTACTTC
cdr3_aa: CASSLVPRGATYEQYF
j_call: TRBJ2-7
clone_size: few
d_call: TRBD2
v_call: TRBV11-2

cdr3_nt: TGTGCCAGTGGGGGCAGGGAAGGTTCACCCCTCCACTTT
cdr3_aa: CASGGREGSPLHF
j_call: TRBJ1-6
clone_size: few
d_call: -
v_call: TRBV12-3/TRBV12-4

cdr3_nt: TGTGCCAGCAGCCAAGAGGTAGACTTTAATGAGCAGTTCTTC
cdr3_aa: CASSQEVDFNEQFF
j_call: TRBJ2-1
clone_size: -
d_call: -
v_call: TRBV4-2

cdr3_nt: TGTGCCAGCAGTTACTCCGTCCGCATGGAGACCCAGTACTTC
cdr3_aa: CASSYSVRMETQYF
j_call: TRBJ2-5
clone_size: few
d_call: -
v_call: TRBV6-5

cdr3_nt: TGTGCCAGCAGTGATCGGACAGGGGGCATTTCACCCCTCCACTTT
cdr3_aa: CASSDRTGGISPLHF
j_call: TRBJ1-6
clone_size: few
d_call: TRBD1
v_call: TRBV2

cdr3_nt: TGCAGTGCTATCCCTTTACGGAGAAGCTCTGGAAACACCATATATTTT
cdr3_aa: CSAIPLRRSSGNTIYF
j_call: TRBJ1-3
clone_size: few
d_call: -
v_call: TRBV20-1

cdr3_nt: TGTGCCAGCAGCTACAGGGGAGGCTGGGAGCTGTTTTTT
cdr3_aa: CASSYRGGWELFF
j_call: TRBJ2-2
clone_size: -
d_call: -
v_call: TRBV7-9

cdr3_nt: TGTGCCAGCCATCTAGCGGGGGCCACTGGAGATACGCAGTATTTT
cdr3_aa: CASHLAGATGDTQYF
j_call: TRBJ2-3
clone_size: -
d_call: TRBD2
v_call: TRBV28

cdr3_nt: TGCGCCAGCAGCAGGACCGGGACTAGCTACGAGCAGTACTTC
cdr3_aa: CASSRTGTSYEQYF
j_call: TRBJ2-7
clone_size: many
d_call: TRBD2
v_call: TRBV12-3/TRBV12-4

cdr3_nt: TGCAGTGCACTCCGGGACGTAGCCTACGAGCAGTACTTC
cdr3_aa: CSALRDVAYEQYF
j_call: TRBJ2-7
clone_size: -
d_call: -
v_call: TRBV20-1

cdr3_nt: TGTGCCAGCAGTTTTAAGCGGGGGGGCAGAGAGACCCAGTACTTC
cdr3_aa: CASSFKRGGRETQYF
j_call: TRBJ2-5
clone_size: -
d_call: TRBD2
v_call: TRBV6-5

cdr3_nt: TGCAGTGTTCCCGGAGAGACCCAGTACTTC
cdr3_aa: CSVPGETQYF
j_call: TRBJ2-5
clone_size: -
d_call: -
v_call: TRBV20-1

cdr3_nt: TGTGCCAGCAGCCAAGATCTGGGGACTGAAGCTTTCTTT
cdr3_aa: CASSQDLGTEAFF
j_call: TRBJ1-1
clone_size: many
d_call: -
v_call: TRBV4-2

cdr3_nt: TGCAGTGCTAAGGTTGGGGGACGGTGGACTGAAGCTTTCTTT
cdr3_aa: CSAKVGGRWTEAFF
j_call: TRBJ1-1
clone_size: few
d_call: -
v_call: TRBV20-1

cdr3_nt: TGTGCCAGCAGTTACCGGCCTCCTAACACCGGGGAGCTGTTTTTT
cdr3_aa: CASSYRPPNTGELFF
j_call: TRBJ2-2
clone_size: few
d_call: -
v_call: TRBV6-5

cdr3_nt: TGCAGTGCTAGAAAAGCCGGGACCCAAGGACTAGGCTACACCTTC
cdr3_aa: CSARKAGTQGLGYTF
j_call: TRBJ1-2
clone_size: -
d_call: -
v_call: TRBV20-1

cdr3_nt: TGCGCCAGCAGCTACCTGACAGGGGTCGTGTCTGGGGCCAACGTCCTGACTTTC
cdr3_aa: CASSYLTGVVSGANVLTF
j_call: TRBJ2-6
clone_size: -
d_call: TRBD1
v_call: TRBV5-1

cdr3_nt: TGCGCCAGCAGCTTGAACCTGCTGAGGGTAGCATCGGAAGCTTTCTTT
cdr3_aa: CASSLNLLRVASEAFF
j_call: TRBJ1-1
clone_size: -
d_call: -
v_call: TRBV5-1

cdr3_nt: TGCAGTGCTGCCCCCGGGGGCTGGAATTCACCCCTCCACTTT
cdr3_aa: CSAAPGGWNSPLHF
j_call: TRBJ1-6
clone_size: -
d_call: -
v_call: TRBV20-1

cdr3_nt: TGTGCCAGCAGCACCTACGGGGACAGGTTTTGGGAGACCCAGTACTTC
cdr3_aa: CASSTYGDRFWETQYF
j_call: TRBJ2-5
clone_size: -
d_call: TRBD1
v_call: TRBV12-3/TRBV12-4

cdr3_nt: TGTGCCAGCAGCCCCGGGACAGAGTATAGCAATCAGCCCCAGCATTTT
cdr3_aa: CASSPGTEYSNQPQHF
j_call: TRBJ1-5
clone_size: few
d_call: TRBD1
v_call: TRBV7-9

cdr3_nt: TGTGCCAGCAGTGAATCTTCAGCACAATTGGAGACCCAGTACTTC
cdr3_aa: CASSESSAQLETQYF
j_call: TRBJ2-5
clone_size: -
d_call: -
v_call: TRBV25-1

cdr3_nt: TGCGCCAGCAGCCAACCCGGGACAGGGGAGGCCATGAACACTGAAGCTTTCTTT
cdr3_aa: CASSQPGTGEAMNTEAFF
j_call: TRBJ1-1
clone_size: -
d_call: TRBD1
v_call: TRBV4-1

cdr3_nt: TGCGCCAGCAGCCACCTCGGACTAGCGGAGTACAATGAGCAGTTCTTC
cdr3_aa: CASSHLGLAEYNEQFF
j_call: TRBJ2-1
clone_size: -
d_call: TRBD2
v_call: TRBV4-1

cdr3_nt: TGTGCCAGCAGTTATCACTACAGGGATTCGGATACGCAGTATTTT
cdr3_aa: CASSYHYRDSDTQYF
j_call: TRBJ2-3
clone_size: -
d_call: -
v_call: TRBV12-3/TRBV12-4